The next 25 T cell receptor beta chains were all read from a single sample in a study of shared clonotypes between healthy human individuals. This table comes from immunoSEQ multiplex PCR, and its TCRdb copy is limited to in-frame clones, with some not included. Here the sample spans 330,000 or so clones, around 79% being singletons. Sequenced: memory CD4+ T cells sorted from blood. The subset is: CD45RA-negative fraction. These receptors were taken from a man aged 25-45 years in good health.

The chain is built from TRBV18 and TRBJ1-1; D unclear. V gave up 0 bases and J gave up 1 base, with 6 bases separating them. This CDR3 comprises 14 residues. Germline CDR1 reads KGHSH; CDR2 reads LQKENI. Here the CDR3 reads CASSPPTPNTEAFF. The CDR3 coding sequence is TGTGCCAGCTCACCACCAACTCCGAACACTGAAGCTTTCTTT.

This clone was seen repeatedly, ten times or more. V usage is TRBV7-9 and J usage is TRBJ1-3; 7 bases agree with TRBD1. Germline V lookup: CDR1 SEHNR, CDR2 FQNEAQ (reference sequence). CDR3 length: 18 amino acids. Germline trimming cut 5 bases from V and 0 bases from J; bases unmatched to any gene: 13. The CDR3 coding sequence is TGTGCCAGCAGCCCAACAGCGTTGGGACAGCCCTCTGGAAACACCATATATTTT. This sequence encodes CASSPTALGQPSGNTIYF.

The rearrangement links TRBV13 to TRBJ1-1; possibly TRBD1 for D (6 bases). With 5 bases removed from V and 4 bases from J, the gap between germline ends came to 20 bases. The CDR3 has 16 amino acids. The germline V gene has CDR1 PRHDT and CDR2 FYEKMQ (reference sequence). The CDR3 loop is CASSHRLSGVGTEAFF. The CDR3 DNA follows: TGTGCCAGCAGCCATAGACTATCAGGGGTGGGCACTGAAGCTTTCTTT.

This chain links TRBV15 with TRBJ1-4; TRBD1 is a possible D gene (5 bases). Germline CDR1 LNHNV, CDR2 YYDKDF (reference sequence). The CDR3 totals 17 residues. Trimming removed 2 bases from V and 8 bases from J, with 21 bases in between. For the CDR3, the DNA is TGTGCCACCAGCAGATCACCTATAAATTCGGGGCTAGAAAAACTGTTTTTT. Amino acids: CATSRSPINSGLEKLFF.

The V call is TRBV11-1, the J call TRBJ2-7, with D maybe TRBD1 (6 bases). V was shortened by 2 bases and J by 1 base, with 9 bases between the two germline ends. Germline V gene lookup returns CDR1 SGHAT and CDR2 FQDESV (reference sequence). The CDR3 consists of 14 residues. CDR3 coding DNA: TGTGCCAGCAGCTTACAGACAGGATCCTACGAGCAGTACTTC. Its translation: CASSLQTGSYEQYF.

This clone occurred once. The chain is built from TRBV6-5 and TRBJ2-7; D ambiguous. This CDR3 is 15 amino acids long. V was clipped by 3 bases and J by 0 bases, with 12 bases between them. Germline CDR1 is MNHEY and CDR2 is SVGAGI. CDR3 amino acids: CASSYVPTASYEQYF. CDR3 DNA: TGTGCCAGCAGTTATGTCCCGACGGCCTCCTACGAGCAGTACTTC.

The chain combines TRBV7-9 with TRBJ2-3, with D unclear. This CDR3 has 15 amino acids. Germline V gives CDR1 SEHNR, CDR2 FQNEAQ (reference sequence). Trimming cost V 6 bases and J 5 bases, with 18 bases left between them. The CDR3 DNA follows: TGTGCCAGCAGAACCTCCACCCCCGGGTTAGATACGCAGTATTTT. Translating gives CASRTSTPGLDTQYF.

This rearrangement joins TRBV28 to TRBJ1-5; D ambiguous. Trimming removed 6 bases at V and 3 bases at J, with 15 bases between. Per germline, CDR1 MDHEN and CDR2 SYDVKM. The CDR3 loop spans 15 amino acids. CDR3 nucleotide sequence: TGTGCCAGCAGAAAAAAAAGAGGGATCAATCAGCCCCAGCATTTT. Amino acids: CASRKKRGINQPQHF. The full variable domain, in which reference TRBV28 and TRBJ1-5 provide the parts outside the CDR3, is DVKVTQSSRYLVKRTGEKVFLECVQDMDHENMFWYRQDPGLGLRLIYFSYDVKMKEKGDIPEGYSVSREKKERFSLILESASTNQTSMYLCASRKKRGINQPQHFGDGTRLSIL.

For this clone: This probably arose from a read error, given a far larger clone one base away. V is TRBV7-9 and J is TRBJ1-1; weak D call: TRBD1 (5 bases). This CDR3 region has 13 residues. From germline, CDR1 is SEHNR and CDR2 FQNEAQ (reference sequence). In DNA, the CDR3 is TGTGCCAACAGCCAAATCCGGGACGGTGAAGCTTTCTTT. This sequence encodes CANSQIRDGEAFF.

The CDR3 sequence: CASSLRRNTGELFF. The CDR3 nucleotides are TGTGCCAGCAGCTTACGTCGTAACACCGGGGAGCTGTTTTTT. This rearrangement joins TRBV7-3 to TRBJ2-2; D unresolved. Trimming took off 2 bases at V and 2 bases at J, with 6 bases between the two ends. This CDR3 has 14 residues. Germline lookup yields CDR1 SGHTA and CDR2 FQGTGA.

This clone occurred many times. The gene calls are TRBV28 and TRBJ2-1, with D possibly being TRBD1 (6 bases). Trimming pared 6 bases from V and 14 bases from J, leaving 14 bases between. The germline gives CDR1 MDHEN, CDR2 SYDVKM. There are 11 residues in the CDR3. This chain's CDR3 is CASRRDILEFF. Here the CDR3 DNA reads TGTGCCAGCAGACGGGACATCCTTGAGTTCTTC.

The CDR3 DNA follows: TGTGCCAGCAGCTCATTTAGCGGGAGTAGGGCAGTGAATGAGCAGTTCTTC. This encodes CASSSFSGSRAVNEQFF. The rearrangement uses TRBV7-6 and TRBJ2-1, with TRBD2 matching 9 bases. The germline V gene encodes CDR1 SGHVS and CDR2 FNYEAQ. This CDR3 contains 17 residues. The V and J ends lost 4 bases and 7 bases, in that order; junction bases with no gene match: 14.

Note on this clone: Additional DNA sequences in this sample encode the identical CDR3. The chain employs TRBV29-1 and TRBJ1-2, with D uncertain. CDR3 length: 14 residues. V lost 0 bases, J lost 4 bases, and 12 bases lay in between. CDR1 is SQVTM and CDR2 is ANQGSEA in the germline V gene. The chain's CDR3 is CSVEEDEGIYGYTF. CDR3 in DNA: TGCAGCGTTGAAGAAGACGAGGGTATCTATGGCTACACCTTC.

The chain couples TRBV7-9 to TRBJ2-7, with 7 bases fitting TRBD1. V trimming: 8 bases; J trimming: 6 bases; junction bases outside the gene matches: 10. The length of the CDR3 is 13 residues. Germline values: CDR1 SEHNR, CDR2 FQNEAQ (reference sequence). The CDR3 region is CASVPGGSREQYF. DNA for the CDR3: TGTGCCAGCGTTCCAGGGGGAAGTCGCGAGCAGTACTTC.

The chain recombines TRBV28 with TRBJ2-4, with D possibly being TRBD1 (5 bases). Trimming left V 5 bases short and J 2 bases short, with 7 bases between. The length of the CDR3 is 13 residues. Germline loops: CDR1 MDHEN, CDR2 SYDVKM. The CDR3 sequence is CASSPDTKNIQYF. The CDR3 DNA is TGTGCCAGCAGTCCGGACACCAAAAACATTCAGTACTTC.

V and J are TRBV7-2 and TRBJ1-5; 7 bases match TRBD1. The junction had 2 bases not matched to a gene; V was cut back by 2 bases and J by 7 bases. The CDR3 totals 13 residues. Germline CDR1 reads SGHTA; CDR2 reads FQGNSA. In DNA form, the CDR3 reads TGTGCCAGCAGCTTAACAGGGGACCAGCCCCAGCATTTT. It is translated as CASSLTGDQPQHF.

V and J are TRBV6-5 and TRBJ2-5, with D perhaps being TRBD1 or TRBD2 (5 bases each). Germline-derived CDR1 and CDR2 are MNHEY and SVGAGI. CDR3 length equals 14 residues. Trimming took off 7 bases at V and 5 bases at J, with 17 bases between the two ends. The CDR3 DNA reads as TGTGCCAGCATGGGTCATAACAGGAGGGAGACCCAGTACTTC. Protein: CASMGHNRRETQYF.

CDR3 region: CASSPLAAIRSTDTQYF. The CDR3 DNA is TGTGCCAGCTCACCACTAGCGGCCATACGGAGCACAGATACGCAGTATTTT. This chain joins TRBV18 and TRBJ2-3; perhaps TRBD2 as D (6 bases). Deletions cut 1 base from V and 0 bases from J, with 14 bases between. The CDR3 has 17 amino acids. Germline CDR1 KGHSH, CDR2 LQKENI. The whole variable domain, remainder taken from reference TRBV18 and TRBJ2-3, is NAGVMQNPRHLVRRRGQEARLRCSPMKGHSHVYWYRQLPEEGLKFMVYLQKENIIDESGMPKERFSAEFPKEGPSILRIQQVVRGDSAAYFCASSPLAAIRSTDTQYFGPGTRLTVL.

This clone has just a few counts. The chain employs TRBV28 and TRBJ2-1, with 8 nucleotides matching TRBD2. The CDR3 length is 14 residues. Per the germline V gene, CDR1 is MDHEN and CDR2 is SYDVKM. V dropped 5 bases and J dropped 3; count of bases not matched to a gene: 3. The CDR3 bases are TGTGCCAGCAGTCCGGGAGGGTACTACAATGAGCAGTTCTTC. Translated: CASSPGGYYNEQFF.

The chain combines TRBV18 with TRBJ2-6, with 7 bases identical to TRBD2. Trimming took 0 bases from V and 0 from J; bases not matched to a gene: 8. The CDR3 length is 19 residues. The germline V gene has CDR1 KGHSH and CDR2 LQKENI. The chain's CDR3 is CASSPPGGALGSGANVLTF. DNA for the CDR3: TGTGCCAGCTCACCACCGGGAGGGGCGCTAGGCTCTGGGGCCAACGTCCTGACTTTC.

The chain has TRBV18 and TRBJ2-6; D may correspond to TRBD1 or TRBD2 (6 bases each). Germline V gene sequence: CDR1 KGHSH, CDR2 LQKENI. The V end was cut by 3 bases, the J end by 0 bases, with 18 bases between. The CDR3 has 19 amino acids. The DNA of the CDR3 is TGTGCCAGCTCACCTAAGGGGGGATCCGGCCGCTCTGGGGCCAACGTCCTGACTTTC. Translated: CASSPKGGSGRSGANVLTF.

Only one count was recorded for this clone. At one end the junction does not follow the germline gene, possibly because of a read error. The chain carries TRBV2 and TRBJ1-5, with 11 bases fitting TRBD1. Germline CDR1 reads SNHLY; CDR2 reads FYNNEI. The CDR3 spans 14 residues. The CDR3 DNA sequence: TGTGCCAGCAGCGAAGGACAGGGGGCTCAGCCCCAGCATTTT. It yields the protein CASSEGQGAQPQHF.

The chain links TRBV15 to TRBJ1-2; no firm D call. V shed 1 base and J shed 7 bases, with 13 bases lying between them. The CDR3 is 14 amino acids. CDR1 and CDR2 (germline): LNHNV, YYDKDF (reference sequence). CDR3 in DNA: TGTGCCACCAGCAGAGGGCCTCCTCTGGCTGGCTACACCTTC. It encodes CATSRGPPLAGYTF.

The chain joins TRBV7-8 to TRBJ2-7, with TRBD1 matching over 8 bases. Germline lookup yields CDR1 SGHVS and CDR2 FQNEAQ. The CDR3 sequence is 15 residues long. Unmatched junction bases numbered 10, after V lost 6 bases and J lost 3 bases. CDR3 amino acids: CASRERGQGSYEQYF. CDR3 nucleotide sequence: TGTGCCAGCAGGGAAAGAGGACAGGGAAGCTACGAGCAGTACTTC.

As DNA, the CDR3 is TGTGCCAGCAGCGCGGGGAGCGGGAGTTCCTACGAGCAGTACTTC. Its translation is CASSAGSGSSYEQYF. V is TRBV11-2 and J is TRBJ2-7, with 8 nucleotides matching TRBD2. The CDR3 spans 15 residues. Trimming removed 5 bases from V and 1 base from J; junction bases left unmatched: 7. Germline values: CDR1 SGHAT, CDR2 FQNNGV.